There are a few counts of the clone carrying this T cell receptor beta chain. Original data processing: Researchers report that nucleated cell counts were estimated from reference gene primer amplification. Profiled with immunoSEQ multiplex PCR; TCRdb holds only in-frame clones, not every one. V, J and clone size are taken as reported in that table, and D and trimming were inferred from the DNA itself. The sample carries about 270,000 clones, about 89% recorded once. The CDR3 spans 11 residues. V lost 6 bases and J lost 4, with 6 bases in between. Germline CDR1 LNHDA, CDR2 SQIVND (reference sequence). The sample is drawn from a study of blood T cell repertoires in COVID-19. In the study overall: Samples taken during acute and convalescent COVID-19 were collected in the United States, Italy and Spain. Nucleic acid was either cDNA or gDNA, and it came from T cells, B-cell-depleted T cells, or PBMCs.

Sequencing input: peripheral blood. The J gene is TRBJ1-2, the V gene TRBV19; D is unclear. The TCR originated in an older woman who had recovered from COVID-19. This chain's CDR3 is CASSSLYGYTF. The CDR3 nucleotides read TGTGCCAGTAGCTCCCTCTATGGCTACACCTTC. The full variable domain, in which reference TRBV19 and TRBJ1-2 provide the parts outside the CDR3, is DGGITQSPKYLFRKEGQNVTLSCEQNLNHDAMYWYRQDPGQGLRLIYYSQIVNDFQKGDIAEGYSVSREKKESFPLTVTSAQKNPTAFYLCASSSLYGYTFGSGTRLTVV.